The 21 T cell receptor beta chains below all came from one sample that was sequenced in a study of cytomegalovirus exposure and HLA in healthy donors. Method: immunoSEQ multiplex PCR; TCRdb's copy keeps in-frame clones and lacks some. This sample carries roughly 110,000 clones, around 89% of them seen once, and the ten largest clones take 1.5% to 2%. Specimen: PBMCs. These receptors were collected from a woman aged 18-35 years in good health and CMV-seropositive.

This sequence joins TRBV7-9 and TRBJ1-2; possibly TRBD1 for D (5 bases). The CDR3 covers 11 residues. CDR1 and CDR2 from the germline V gene are SEHNR and FQNEAQ (reference sequence). Trimming shortened V by 1 base and J by 13 bases, and 10 bases separated the two germline ends. The CDR3 DNA sequence: TGTGCCAGCAGCTTAGAAGAGACAGTCACCTTC. Translating it yields CASSLEETVTF.

The chain combines TRBV5-1 with TRBJ2-7, with 9 bases identical to TRBD1. The CDR3 is 14 amino acids. Germline-derived CDR1 and CDR2 are SGHRS and YFSETQ. The V gene end was trimmed by 5 bases and the J gene end by 4 bases; junction bases not matched to a gene: 7. For the CDR3, the DNA is TGCGCCAGCAGAACCGGGACAGGGTTTTACGAGCAGTACTTC. Its protein is CASRTGTGFYEQYF.

The chain joins TRBV6-5 to TRBJ2-1, with D perhaps TRBD2 (5 bases). Germline values: CDR1 MNHEY, CDR2 SVGAGI. This CDR3 is 16 amino acids long. V was cut by 0 bases and J by 9 bases, with 18 bases left in between. CDR3 in DNA: TGTGCCAGCAGTTACTCCCTTGGCGGGCTGCTAACTGAGCAGTTCTTC. Translation gives CASSYSLGGLLTEQFF.

The chain joins TRBV4-3 to TRBJ1-2, with D possibly being TRBD1 (6 bases). The CDR3 sequence is 16 residues long. Germline V gene sequence: CDR1 LGHNA, CDR2 YSLEER. V lost 1 base and J 4 bases, leaving 16 bases between the germline ends. In nucleotides, the CDR3 is TGCGCCAGCAGCCAAGCTCGAGACAGGCGCACCTATGGCTACACCTTC. It translates to CASSQARDRRTYGYTF.

Worth noting for this clone: At one of its ends the junction is not consistent with the germline gene, which may arise from a read error. The chain uses TRBV4-1 and TRBJ1-2; D gene unclear. The CDR3 extends over 13 amino acids. The V gene's germline CDR1 is MGHRA and CDR2 YSYEKL. The CDR3 loop is CASSPVPQPGRKF. CDR3 sequence (DNA): TGCGCCAGCAGCCCCGTCCCCCAACCGGGTCGCAAATTC.

The rearrangement uses TRBV6-6 and TRBJ1-1, with a tentative D call TRBD1 (6 bases). CDR3 length: 13 residues. CDR1 is MNHNY, CDR2 SVGAGI, per germline (reference sequence). V was pared by 6 bases and J by 7 bases, with 15 bases between. The CDR3 loop is CASSRTGKDEAFF. CDR3 bases: TGTGCCAGCAGCCGAACAGGGAAGGATGAAGCTTTCTTT.

This rearrangement joins TRBV11-1 to TRBJ2-7; D gene uncertain. There are 12 residues in the CDR3. Germline V gives CDR1 SGHAT, CDR2 FQDESV (reference sequence). V dropped 5 bases and J dropped 5 bases, with 10 bases sitting between them. CDR3 in amino acids: CASSPRGDEQYF. CDR3 DNA sequence: TGTGCCAGCAGCCCCCGTGGAGACGAGCAGTACTTC.

The chain employs TRBV28 and TRBJ1-4; D possibly corresponds to TRBD1 (5 bases). CDR3 length equals 14 residues. Per germline, CDR1 MDHEN and CDR2 SYDVKM. V dropped 6 bases and J dropped 6 bases, with 14 bases sitting between them. CDR3 protein: CASSLRGLDEKLFF. CDR3 DNA: TGTGCCAGCAGCCTGCGGGGGTTGGATGAAAAACTGTTTTTT.

V usage is TRBV19 and J usage is TRBJ1-1, with unresolved D. CDR3 length: 13 amino acids. CDR1 LNHDA and CDR2 SQIVND come from the germline V gene (reference sequence). V shed 9 bases and J shed 5 bases, with 16 bases lying between them. CDR3 in amino acids: CASKSSSRTEAFF. In nucleotides, the CDR3 is TGTGCCAGCAAGAGCAGCTCTAGAACTGAAGCTTTCTTT.

V gene TRBV27 combines with J gene TRBJ1-1, with D unclear. V dropped 0 bases and J dropped 2 bases, with 4 bases sitting between them. From germline, CDR1 is MNHEY and CDR2 SMNVEV (reference sequence). The CDR3 is 13 amino acids. The CDR3 loop reads CASSLSVNTEAFF. In DNA, the CDR3 is TGTGCCAGCAGTTTATCCGTTAACACTGAAGCTTTCTTT.

Concerning this clone: The same CDR3 also results from other DNA sequences found in this sample. V usage is TRBV27 and J usage is TRBJ2-7, with D hard to call. Germline CDR1 and CDR2: MNHEY and SMNVEV (reference sequence). The CDR3 runs 13 residues. V was pared by 3 bases and J by 3 bases, with 9 bases between. CDR3 DNA sequence: TGTGCCAGCAGTTTGGGCAGAAACTACGAGCAGTACTTC. It encodes CASSLGRNYEQYF.

This chain uses TRBV2 with TRBJ1-2; 8 bases align to TRBD1. The CDR3 totals 13 residues. V lost 6 bases to trimming and J lost 8 bases; unmatched junction nucleotides: 8. Germline CDR1 SNHLY, CDR2 FYNNEI. The CDR3 DNA sequence: TGTGCCAGCAGGGCGACAGGGGCGGAGGGCTACACCTTC. Its protein product is CASRATGAEGYTF.

This chain links TRBV18 with TRBJ1-5; possibly TRBD1 for D (5 bases). This CDR3 is built from 14 residues. The V gene lost 3 bases and the J gene lost 6 bases, with 12 bases spanning the gap. The germline V gene encodes CDR1 KGHSH and CDR2 LQKENI. The CDR3 sequence: CASSPIGGTQPQHF. In nucleotides, the CDR3 is TGTGCCAGCTCACCTATCGGGGGAACTCAGCCCCAGCATTTT.

This sequence joins TRBV7-2 and TRBJ2-2; TRBD2 matches at 8 bases. The V segment lost 5 bases and the J segment 5 bases; nucleotides outside the gene matches: 7. The germline gives CDR1 SGHTA, CDR2 FQGNSA. The CDR3 is 15 amino acids. In DNA form, the CDR3 reads TGTGCCAGCAGCCTCACGGGACTAGAAACCGGGGAGCTGTTTTTT. Translated: CASSLTGLETGELFF. Full variable domain (remainder filled in from reference TRBV7-2 and TRBJ2-2): GAGVSQSPSNKVTEKGKDVELRCDPISGHTALYWYRQSLGQGLEFLIYFQGNSAPDKSGLPSDRFSAERTGGSVSTLTIQRTQQEDSAVYLCASSLTGLETGELFFGEGSRLTVL.

The chain links TRBV5-4 to TRBJ2-2; weak D call: TRBD1 (7 bases). This CDR3 contains 18 residues. Germline loops: CDR1 SGHNT, CDR2 YYREEE (reference sequence). The V and J ends lost 4 bases and 2 bases respectively, with 21 bases between them. This chain's CDR3 is CASSHYPGGGDNTGELFF. As DNA, the CDR3 is TGTGCCAGCAGCCACTACCCCGGAGGGGGCGATAACACCGGGGAGCTGTTTTTT.

The chain links TRBV4-2 to TRBJ2-3, with D possibly matching TRBD2 (6 bases). The CDR3 totals 19 residues. V lost 4 bases and J 2 bases, leaving 25 bases between the germline ends. The germline V gene encodes CDR1 LGHNA and CDR2 YNFKEQ. CDR3 in DNA: TGTGCCAGCAGCCGCCTTGGGGGAGCTAATTCGGGAGTCACAGATACGCAGTATTTT. Translation gives CASSRLGGANSGVTDTQYF.

CDR3: CSVAARAEAFF. CDR3 DNA: TGCAGCGTGGCGGCCCGGGCTGAAGCTTTCTTT. The chain couples TRBV29-1 to TRBJ1-1, with D uncertain. The CDR3 contains 11 residues. Germline V gives CDR1 SQVTM, CDR2 ANQGSEA. Deletions cut 6 bases from V and 6 bases from J, with 11 bases between.

Written as DNA, the CDR3 is TGTGCCAGCAGCGTAGCTGAGCACGAGACCCAGTACTTC. This gives the protein CASSVAEHETQYF. This chain links TRBV9 with TRBJ2-5, with no clear D. There are 13 residues in the CDR3. Germline V gene sequence: CDR1 SGDLS, CDR2 YYNGEE. Trimming cost V 0 bases and J 5 bases, with 8 bases left between them.

CDR3 protein: CASSVRPGGGGETQYF. DNA for the CDR3: TGTGCCAGCAGCGTCCGACCAGGGGGCGGAGGAGAGACCCAGTACTTC. The gene calls are TRBV9 and TRBJ2-5; the match to TRBD1 covers 8 bases. CDR3 length: 16 amino acids. V was pared by 2 bases and J by 4 bases, with 10 bases of the junction left unmatched. Germline V gene sequence: CDR1 SGDLS, CDR2 YYNGEE.

The chain joins TRBV6-1 to TRBJ2-7; 11 bases line up with TRBD2. V lost 4 bases and J lost 3; bases outside the gene matches: 2. There are 14 residues in the CDR3. The V gene's germline CDR1 is MNHNS and CDR2 SASEGT. CDR3 protein: CASSVTSGGYEQYF. In nucleotides, the CDR3 is TGTGCCAGCAGTGTAACTAGCGGGGGCTACGAGCAGTACTTC.

The V call is TRBV11-3, the J call TRBJ2-3; D not certain. Deletions cut 5 bases from V and 2 bases from J, with 11 bases between. Germline CDR1 is SGHNT and CDR2 is YENEEA. The CDR3 totals 14 residues. The CDR3 DNA reads as TGTGCCAGCAGCCCCCGAGGAACCACAGATACGCAGTATTTT. Its protein is CASSPRGTTDTQYF. The full variable domain, completed using reference TRBV11-3 and TRBJ2-3, is EAGVVQSPRYKIIEKKQPVAFWCNPISGHNTLYWYLQNLGQGPELLIRYENEEAVDDSQLPKDRFSAERLKGVDSTLKIQPAELGDSAVYLCASSPRGTTDTQYFGPGTRLTVL.